Sequencing of this T cell receptor beta chain was carried out in a study of T cells in Graves' hyperthyroidism and ophthalmopathy. The study's findings and limits: Clonotypes that were expanded in thyroid above 0.001 mostly appeared in blood too.

This clonotype was observed at least ten times. Antigen specificity is unknown. The TCR beta CDR3 regions underwent amplification using RNA transcripts as the source. TCR CDR3 underwent first-round RT-PCR with the HTBI primer set. TCRdb reprocessed the multiplex PCR reads via MiXCR and lists one record per CDR3 protein. This table holds 500,000 or so distinct CDR3 sequences, over 15% found once. This CDR3 is 13 amino acids long. The V gene lost 3 bases and the J gene lost 4 bases, with 8 bases spanning the gap. Germline values: CDR1 LGHDT, CDR2 YNNKEL (reference sequence). Active moderate-to-severe ophthalmopathy, Clinical Activity Score at least 3, NOSPECS at least 4, under 3 months' duration. Patients were excluded because of uncontrolled infection, other autoimmune disease, pregnancy or lactation.

The sequenced sample consisted of blood. The chain couples TRBV3-1 to TRBJ2-3, with D possibly being TRBD1 or TRBD2 (5 bases each). This receptor was taken from a woman aged 18-35 years with Graves' ophthalmopathy. This CDR3 reads CASSQGTSDTQYF. The CDR3, as DNA: TGTGCCAGCAGCCAGGGGACCTCAGATACGCAGTATTTT.